This T cell receptor beta chain was sequenced in a study of blood T cell repertoires in COVID-19 (dated by TCRdb to the early 2020s). Study-wide context: Samples from collaborators originated in the United States, Italy and Spain and spanned both the acute and convalescent phases of COVID-19. The repertoires were released in a freely available public database intended as a resource for research on the immune response to SARS-CoV-2. Where HLA class I and class II types were available, the types were taken from metadata supplied by the sample provider, not from assay-based typing. The samples were drawn from the first 160 participants of the ongoing ImmuneRACE study and from some 1,300 subjects provided by 6 global collaborators. The sample metadata nearly always contained a de-identified subject ID, COVID-19 status, age in years and sex. The dataset comprised deeply sampled blood TCRbeta repertoires from subjects exposed to, actively infected with, or recovered from COVID-19. The material from the prospective study consisted of cDNA or gDNA derived from T cells, B-cell-depleted T cells, or PBMCs. The full study reports these points: Clinical and demographic metadata were provided uncurated, with the amount varying by source and participant.

This clone showed up just a few times. This clone's antigen is unknown. No much larger clone exists at a distance of one base, and base qualities are not known. In Seattle, one collaborating source enrolled patients while the infection was active and tracked those patients longitudinally over the course of disease. Each collaborating institution followed its own protocols to collect whole blood in K2EDTA tubes. For TCRbeta analysis, collaborators shipped samples in one of three forms: frozen whole blood, isolated PBMCs, or DNA extracted from either of those sample types. Sequences SEHNR (CDR1) and FQNEAQ (CDR2) are obtained from the germline V gene (reference sequence). Including cysteine and phenylalanine, the CDR3 has 15 amino acids. CDR3 DNA only is kept here, 45 bases in frame from base 1. For this chain, trimming is 0 bases at the V end and 3 bases at the J end, and the number of junction bases without a gene match is 2.

The immunoSEQ Assay, a bias-controlled multiplex PCR, was used to amplify TCRbeta CDR3 regions from genomic DNA. As for the authors' bioinformatics: Within the assay, amplification of reference gene primers was used to estimate how many nucleated cells each sample contained. To quantify the absolute abundance of each unique TCRbeta CDR3 rearrangement, sequence reads were collapsed and filtered. For each sample, productive Simpson clonality was calculated as the square root of Simpson's diversity index across productive rearrangements. TCRdb limited this immuneACCESS table to in-frame rearrangements with V and J called. A share of clones is missing; checked studies link under half to unresolved V genes, and the rest is unexplained. V, J and clone size reflect that table, while D and trimming were determined from the DNA. In all, the sample holds about 170,000 clones, and almost 85% of those were seen once. The ten largest clones represent less than 3% of the sample.

The rearranged segments are TRBV7-9 and TRBJ1-3; TRBD1 aligns with 7 central bases. The TCR sequence derives from a woman older than 75 with COVID-19, enrolled during active disease. Input material: peripheral blood. The CDR3 sequence is CASSLAQGSGNTIYF. The nucleotides are TGTGCCAGCAGCTTAGCACAGGGGAGTGGAAACACCATATATTTT. Where the CDR3 stops, the reference TRBV7-9 and TRBJ1-3 genes take over; the full variable domain is DTGVSQNPRHKITKRGQNVTFRCDPISEHNRLYWYRQTLGQGPEFLTYFQNEAQLEKSRLLSDRFSAERPKGSFSTLEIQRTEQGDSAMYLCASSLAQGSGNTIYFGEGSWLTVV.